This T cell receptor beta chain is from a study of cytomegalovirus exposure and HLA in healthy donors. Study-level points and caveats: Associated with cytomegalovirus, according to the listing, were 150 to 200 TCR beta chains. Compared with the approximately 700-donor mean, an Asian-associated ancestry cluster reportedly had fewer N-insertions, according to a later analysis. A later analysis linked a missense DCLRE1C variant to TCR beta V- and J-gene trimming. Productive status was seen about 87% or about 30% of the time for most TCR beta V segments in an earlier analysis.

PCR was performed using 60 Vbeta and 13 Jbeta primers. Assay used: immunoSEQ multiplex PCR; TCRdb lists only in-frame clones, some missing. Of under 200,000 clones listed, about 80% are singletons. Trimming took 4 bases from V and 4 from J; bases not matched to a gene: 3. The germline V gene encodes CDR1 LGHNT and CDR2 FRNRAP. The CDR3 covers 13 residues. The sample holds one count of this clone. The antigen remains unidentified. This receptor was taken from a woman in her twenties or thirties in good health and CMV-seropositive. J is TRBJ1-1 and V is TRBV12-5, with 7 bases lining up with TRBD1. Sequenced sample: PBMCs. The CDR3 nucleotides read TGTGCTAGTGGTTGGGCAGGGGGCACTGAAGCTTTCTTT. Translating it yields CASGWAGGTEAFF.